This entry lists 11 T cell receptor beta chains sequenced from one sample in a study of T cell changes during pregnancy in multiple sclerosis (dated by TCRdb to between 2018 and 2021). Preparation of the library involved the immunoSEQ multiplex PCR assay. The table comes from immuneACCESS by way of TCRdb, which keeps in-frame sequences with V and J called. Part of the clones is missing from these tables; in studies checked, under half for an unresolved V gene and the rest for unknown reasons. For this sample there are around 57,000 clones; about 90% appear just once. Jointly, the top ten make up about 0.15% of the sample. Sequencing used CD4+ T cells from peripheral blood mononuclear cells, obtained after pregnancy. These receptors were obtained from a female donor in good health, enrolled as a control in a pregnancy study.

The V and J genes are TRBV5-3 and TRBJ2-7, with 9 positions matching TRBD1. TRBV5-3 is annotated as an ORF whose role is uncertain. The trim removed 3 bases at V and 6 bases at J, leaving 4 bases unmatched. This CDR3 spans 13 amino acids. Written as DNA, the CDR3 is TGTGCCAGAAGCTCACCGACAGGGGGCGAGCAGTACTTC. Translated: CARSSPTGGEQYF.

The V and J genes are TRBV5-4 and TRBJ2-7, with 8 bases aligning to TRBD1. This CDR3 is 15 amino acids long. CDR1 is SGHNT and CDR2 is YYREEE in the germline V gene (reference sequence). The junction had 6 bases not matched to a gene; V was cut back by 4 bases and J by 0 bases. The CDR3 DNA reads as TGTGCCAGCAGCCTCCGACAGGGGAGCTCCTACGAGCAGTACTTC. This encodes CASSLRQGSSYEQYF.

V usage is TRBV7-8 and J usage is TRBJ1-3, with D perhaps TRBD1 (6 bases). Trimming stripped 6 bases from V and 0 bases from J, with 15 bases between. Germline assignment: CDR1 SGHVS and CDR2 FQNEAQ. CDR3 length: 16 amino acids. The CDR3 region is CASSPSGGNSGNTIYF. As DNA, the CDR3 is TGTGCCAGCAGTCCCTCGGGGGGCAACTCTGGAAACACCATATATTTT.

The chain is built from TRBV6-5 and TRBJ2-3, with TRBD2 matching over 8 bases. Germline-derived CDR1 and CDR2 are MNHEY and SVGAGI. The CDR3 contains 15 residues. Trimming at V came to 6 bases and at J to 4 bases, leaving 9 bases not matched to a gene. The CDR3, as DNA: TGTGCCAGCAGACCTCCGGGACTAGGATCAGATACGCAGTATTTT. Protein product: CASRPPGLGSDTQYF.

The V and J genes are TRBV7-8 and TRBJ1-5, with 7 bases aligning to TRBD1. CDR3 size: 18 residues. V was clipped by 4 bases and J by 0 bases; unmatched bases: 12. The germline V gene has CDR1 SGHVS and CDR2 FQNEAQ. This CDR3 reads CASSSRGGQVYSNQPQHF. In nucleotides, the CDR3 is TGTGCCAGCAGCTCACGAGGAGGACAGGTATATAGCAATCAGCCCCAGCATTTT.

CDR3 amino acids: CASSRDSSGNTIYF. CDR3 sequence (DNA): TGTGCCAGTAGTCGGGACAGCTCTGGAAACACCATATATTTT. The chain links TRBV19 to TRBJ1-3; TRBD1 agrees at 7 bases. The CDR3 is made up of 14 amino acids. Trimming at V came to 5 bases and at J to 0 bases, leaving 1 base not matched to a gene. Germline V gene sequence: CDR1 LNHDA, CDR2 SQIVND (reference sequence).

The chain links TRBV5-1 to TRBJ2-3; D is unresolved. The germline gives CDR1 SGHRS, CDR2 YFSETQ. This CDR3 has 14 amino acids. V lost 4 bases and J 0 bases, leaving 9 bases between the germline ends. The CDR3 coding sequence is TGCGCCAGCAGCCGGAGCAGCAGCACAGATACGCAGTATTTT. Translated: CASSRSSSTDTQYF. The whole variable domain, filled in from reference TRBV5-1 and TRBJ2-3, reads KAGVTQTPRYLIKTRGQQVTLSCSPISGHRSVSWYQQTPGQGLQFLFEYFSETQRNKGNFPGRFSGRQFSNSRSEMNVSTLELGDSALYLCASSRSSSTDTQYFGPGTRLTVL.

V usage is TRBV20-1 and J usage is TRBJ2-3; TRBD2 aligns across 7 bases. The CDR3 totals 11 residues. J was trimmed by 8 bases and V by 4 bases; bases with no gene match: 3. Germline V CDR1 and CDR2: DFQATT, SNEGSKA (reference sequence). The CDR3 region has the DNA TGCAGTGCTATGGGGGGGTTTACGCAGTATTTT. Protein sequence: CSAMGGFTQYF.

The gene calls are TRBV18 and TRBJ1-1; TRBD1 might be the D (5 bases). Trimming stripped 4 bases from V and 4 bases from J, with 16 bases between. The CDR3 is 15 amino acids. The V gene's germline CDR1 is KGHSH and CDR2 LQKENI. The CDR3 DNA follows: TGTGCCAGCTCACGTGGCGGGGGGGAGGGCACTGAAGCTTTCTTT. Translation: CASSRGGGEGTEAFF.

The CDR3: CASSLRDGQGVNGYTF. DNA for the CDR3: TGTGCCAGCAGCTTGAGGGATGGACAGGGGGTCAATGGCTACACCTTC. The genes are TRBV5-5 and TRBJ1-2; TRBD1 agrees at 10 bases. J was trimmed by 6 bases and V by 1 base; bases with no gene match: 9. The length of the CDR3 is 16 residues. Germline-derived CDR1 and CDR2 are SGHKS and YYEKEE (reference sequence).

V usage is TRBV7-3 and J usage is TRBJ1-1; perhaps TRBD1 as D (6 bases). V gave up 3 bases and J gave up 4 bases, with 9 bases separating them. Germline CDR1 reads SGHTA; CDR2 reads FQGTGA. CDR3 length: 13 amino acids. CDR3 region: CASSLDSFTEAFF. The CDR3 bases are TGTGCCAGCAGCTTGGACAGCTTCACTGAAGCTTTCTTT.